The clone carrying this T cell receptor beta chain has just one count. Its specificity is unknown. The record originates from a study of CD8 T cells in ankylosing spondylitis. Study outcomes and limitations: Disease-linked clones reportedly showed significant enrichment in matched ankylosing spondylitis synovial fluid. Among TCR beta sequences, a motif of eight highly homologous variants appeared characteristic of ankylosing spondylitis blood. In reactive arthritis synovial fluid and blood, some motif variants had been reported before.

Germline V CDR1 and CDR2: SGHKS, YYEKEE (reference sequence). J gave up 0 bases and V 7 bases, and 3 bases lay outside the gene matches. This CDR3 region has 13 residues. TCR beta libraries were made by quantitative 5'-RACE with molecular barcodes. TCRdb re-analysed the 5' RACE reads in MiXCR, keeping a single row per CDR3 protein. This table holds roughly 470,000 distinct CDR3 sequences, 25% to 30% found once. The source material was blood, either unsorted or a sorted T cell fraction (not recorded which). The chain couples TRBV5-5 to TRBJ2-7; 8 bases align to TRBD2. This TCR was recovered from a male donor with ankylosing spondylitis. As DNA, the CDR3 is TGTGCCAGCGGAAGCGGGAGCTCCTACGAGCAGTACTTC. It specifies CASGSGSSYEQYF.